Listed below are T cell receptor beta chains from one sample, sequenced in a study of blood T cell repertoires in COVID-19. The assay was immunoSEQ multiplex PCR, and TCRdb's table has in-frame clones only and misses some. Found here are roughly 380,000 clones, about 88% of them singletons; the top ten hold about 0.94%. The sequenced sample consisted of PBMCs or T cells enriched from blood (not recorded which). These receptors were taken from a woman in her thirties who had been exposed to COVID-19. The CDR3 runs from the conserved cysteine through the conserved F or W. A D gene is named only where the DNA matches it firmly. Size is omitted from some rows. Given values are once, few, many or a class for expanded clones.

TRBJ2-7 . TRBV30 TRBD1 CAWFPGQGTYEQYF TGTGCCTGGTTTCCGGGACAGGGCACCTACGAGCAGTACTTC
TRBJ2-1 . TRBV10-1 . CASSDGGGPSYNEQFF TGCGCCAGCAGTGACGGGGGAGGACCCTCCTACAATGAGCAGTTCTTC
TRBJ2-7 . TRBV5-4 . CASSPNRGGSYEQYF TGTGCCAGCAGCCCCAACAGGGGGGGGTCCTACGAGCAGTACTTC
TRBJ1-5 . TRBV28 TRBD1 CASQGQGGQPQHF TGTGCCAGCCAGGGACAGGGCGGTCAGCCCCAGCATTTT
TRBJ2-3 . TRBV9 TRBD2 CASTISAGGADTQYF TGTGCCAGCACTATCAGTGCGGGGGGCGCGGATACGCAGTATTTT
TRBJ2-7 . TRBV10-2 TRBD2 CASTGTSGLYEQYF TGCGCCAGCACTGGGACTAGCGGGCTCTACGAGCAGTACTTC
TRBJ2-7 few TRBV14 . CASSHGIPSYEQYF TGTGCCAGCAGCCATGGCATTCCCTCCTACGAGCAGTACTTC
TRBJ1-3 . TRBV30 . CAWSDTPGNTIYF TGTGCCTGGAGCGACACGCCCGGAAACACCATATATTTT
TRBJ2-7 . TRBV5-1 . CASSLNPVDNSYEQYF TGCGCCAGCAGCTTGAATCCGGTGGACAATTCCTACGAGCAGTACTTC
TRBJ1-6 once TRBV5-5 . CASSLGQVSSYNSPLHF TGTGCCAGCAGCTTGGGGCAGGTCAGCTCCTATAATTCACCCCTCCACTTT
TRBJ1-4 . TRBV10-3 . CAISDQGPPNEKLFF TGTGCCATCAGTGACCAGGGCCCACCTAATGAAAAACTGTTTTTT
TRBJ1-2 . TRBV5-4 . CASSLVGTGNGYTF TGTGCCAGCAGCTTGGTTGGAACAGGGAATGGCTACACCTTC
TRBJ2-1 . TRBV3-1/TRBV3-2 TRBD2 CASSPPLAGAKLAYNEQFF TGTGCCAGCAGCCCCCCACTAGCGGGAGCGAAACTTGCCTACAATGAGCAGTTCTTC
TRBJ2-5 . TRBV12-3/TRBV12-4 . CASSLVSRLTQYF TGTGCCAGCAGTTTAGTCTCTCGGTTGACCCAGTACTTC
TRBJ1-6 . TRBV9 . CASSVALNNSPLHF TGTGCCAGCAGCGTAGCTCTAAATAATTCACCCCTCCACTTT
TRBJ1-6 . TRBV9 TRBD1 CASSVGVGGPANSPLHF TGTGCCAGCAGCGTAGGGGTAGGGGGCCCGGCAAATTCACCCCTCCACTTT
TRBJ2-1 . TRBV29-1 TRBD2 CSVPPGLAGGGYEQFF TGCAGCGTTCCGCCGGGACTAGCGGGAGGCGGCTATGAGCAGTTCTTC
TRBJ2-7 . TRBV7-9 . CASSLWQSPGSYEQYF TGTGCCAGCAGCTTATGGCAGTCGCCCGGGTCCTACGAGCAGTACTTC
TRBJ2-7 . TRBV11-3 TRBD2 CASSLAGGPHEQYF TGTGCCAGCAGCTTAGCGGGAGGGCCCCACGAGCAGTACTTC
TRBJ1-2 . TRBV5-6 . CASSSHQFYGYTF TGTGCCAGCAGCTCTCACCAGTTCTATGGCTACACCTTC
TRBJ2-3 . TRBV25-1 TRBD1 CASKRQGTDTQYF TGTGCCAGCAAAAGACAGGGAACAGATACGCAGTATTTT
TRBJ2-1 . TRBV6-5 . CASSYSGSYNEQFF TGTGCCAGCAGTTATTCGGGCTCCTACAATGAGCAGTTCTTC
TRBJ2-3 . TRBV27 . CASSFRVLTDTQYF TGTGCCAGCAGTTTCCGGGTACTCACAGATACGCAGTATTTT
TRBJ1-1 . TRBV2 . CASRAIEGNTEAFF TGTGCCAGCAGGGCTATTGAGGGGAACACTGAAGCTTTCTTT
TRBJ1-5 . TRBV2 . CASKKRTGDNQHF TGTGCCAGCAAGAAGAGAACTGGAGATAACCAGCATTTT
TRBJ2-6 . TRBV7-3 TRBD1 CASSAGQGAFSGANVLTF TGTGCCAGCAGCGCCGGACAGGGGGCCTTCTCTGGGGCCAACGTCCTGACTTTC
TRBJ2-2 . TRBV7-2 . CASSLVGSGGELFF TGTGCCAGCAGCTTAGTCGGGAGCGGCGGGGAGCTGTTTTTT
TRBJ2-5 . TRBV7-3 . CASSPLGRSQETQYF TGTGCCAGCAGCCCCCTAGGCAGATCCCAGGAGACCCAGTACTTC
TRBJ2-5 . TRBV5-1 TRBD2 CASSWGLAGGETQYF TGCGCCAGCAGCTGGGGACTAGCGGGAGGAGAGACCCAGTACTTC
TRBJ2-5 . TRBV25-1 . CASSEYEQMETQYF TGTGCCAGCAGTGAATATGAACAGATGGAGACCCAGTACTTC
TRBJ2-7 . TRBV11-3 TRBD1 CASSLGLGDRGHSSYEQYF TGTGCCAGCAGCTTAGGCCTGGGGGACAGGGGGCACTCCTCCTACGAGCAGTACTTC
TRBJ1-2 . TRBV7-8 . CASRPTGTLAGYTF TGTGCCAGCAGACCTACAGGGACCCTGGCCGGCTACACCTTC
TRBJ2-7 . TRBV5-1 . CASSLAGSYEQYF TGCGCCAGCAGCTTGGCCGGCTCCTACGAGCAGTACTTC
TRBJ1-2 . TRBV29-1 . CSVESGAGPRYGYTF TGCAGCGTTGAATCTGGTGCAGGGCCAAGGTATGGCTACACCTTC
TRBJ1-2 . TRBV14 . CASSPDWFADGYTF TGTGCCAGCAGCCCTGATTGGTTCGCGGATGGCTACACCTTC
TRBJ2-7 once TRBV5-1 . CASSFGPGQPQEQYF TGCGCCAGCAGCTTCGGACCGGGACAACCTCAGGAGCAGTACTTC
TRBJ1-1 . TRBV5-4 . CASSLEQGGTEAFF TGTGCCAGCAGCTTGGAACAGGGCGGCACTGAAGCTTTCTTT
TRBJ2-4 once TRBV7-2 . CASSPSGAGIQYF TGTGCCAGCAGCCCTAGTGGGGCCGGCATTCAGTACTTC
TRBJ2-2 . TRBV5-6 . CASSLTRTGELFF TGTGCCAGCAGCTTGACTCGCACCGGGGAGCTGTTTTTT
TRBJ2-1 . TRBV4-2 . CASSQHPKGEGRNEQFF TGTGCCAGCAGCCAACACCCCAAGGGGGAGGGCCGCAATGAGCAGTTCTTC
TRBJ1-5 . TRBV10-2 TRBD1 CASRGTANQPQHF TGCGCCAGCAGGGGGACAGCGAATCAGCCCCAGCATTTT
TRBJ2-5 . TRBV27 . CASQRGETQYF TGTGCCTCCCAACGAGGGGAGACCCAGTACTTC
TRBJ1-4 . TRBV5-1 . CASSTTAAGEKLFF TGCGCCAGCAGTACGACAGCCGCGGGAGAAAAACTGTTTTTT
TRBJ2-7 . TRBV12-5 . CASGPDFSYEQYF TGTGCTAGTGGTCCAGATTTCTCCTACGAGCAGTACTTC
TRBJ1-6 . TRBV28 TRBD1 CASSPATGVYSPLHF TGTGCCAGCAGTCCTGCGACAGGGGTTTATTCACCCCTCCACTTT
TRBJ2-1 . TRBV7-3 TRBD2 CASSEGLAGYNEQFF TGTGCCAGCAGCGAGGGACTAGCGGGATACAATGAGCAGTTCTTC
TRBJ1-5 . TRBV3-1/TRBV3-2 TRBD1 CASSQGQGMSGNQPQHF TGTGCCAGCAGCCAAGGACAGGGGATGAGTGGAAATCAGCCCCAGCATTTT
TRBJ2-1 . TRBV11-3 TRBD2 CASSPPGLAGEGEQFF TGTGCCAGCAGCCCGCCGGGACTAGCGGGAGAGGGTGAGCAGTTCTTC
TRBJ1-3 . TRBV11-2 . CASSLEGPSSGNTIYF TGTGCCAGCAGCTTAGAGGGGCCGAGCTCTGGAAACACCATATATTTT
TRBJ1-5 . TRBV19 TRBD1 CASSADRGITTQPQHF TGTGCCAGTAGTGCAGACAGGGGGATTACTACTCAGCCCCAGCATTTT
TRBJ1-1 . TRBV4-1 . CASSRGPGVRAEAFF TGCGCCAGCAGCCGGGGACCGGGGGTGCGCGCTGAAGCTTTCTTT